The 28 T cell receptor beta chains below were found in one sample sequenced in a study of shared clonotypes between healthy human individuals. CD45RO-negative, CCR7-selected cells formed the naive CD8 fraction, which excluded terminally differentiated effector memory CD45RA+ cells. TCRdb's table, derived via immunoSEQ multiplex PCR, lists solely in-frame clones and lacks some. The table shows about 2.2 million clones, with more than 85% occurring only once. The sequenced sample consisted of naive CD8+ T cells from PBMCs. Receptors originate from a man between 18 and 35 years old in good health. Some clones in this sample may be carry-over from other donors' samples.

The chain joins TRBV27 to TRBJ2-7, with 13 bases lining up with TRBD2. Germline trimming cut 6 bases from V and 3 bases from J; bases unmatched to any gene: 5. Germline assignment: CDR1 MNHEY and CDR2 SMNVEV (reference sequence). The CDR3 length is 15 residues. This CDR3 reads CASRPGTSGIYEQYF. The CDR3 DNA follows: TGTGCCAGCAGACCGGGGACTAGCGGGATCTACGAGCAGTACTTC.

Of note for this clone: In the same sample, other DNA sequences code for this CDR3. This rearrangement joins TRBV9 to TRBJ1-2; D is uncertain. V was cut by 5 bases and J by 5 bases, with 4 bases left in between. The CDR3 consists of 10 residues. Germline V gene data show CDR1 as SGDLS and CDR2 as YYNGEE. CDR3 region: CASSGYGYTF. The CDR3 coding sequence is TGTGCCAGCAGTGGATATGGCTACACCTTC.

This chain's CDR3 is CASSLLAGVAGELFF. CDR3 sequence (DNA): TGTGCCAGCAGCCTCTTAGCGGGAGTGGCCGGGGAGCTGTTTTTT. The V gene is TRBV11-3, the J gene TRBJ2-2, with 9 bases lining up with TRBD2. The CDR3 consists of 15 residues. Germline values: CDR1 SGHNT, CDR2 YENEEA. The V gene end was trimmed by 5 bases and the J gene end by 6 bases; junction bases not matched to a gene: 7.

This clone came up once. The chain joins TRBV5-1 to TRBJ2-3; D is unresolved. The germline V gene has CDR1 SGHRS and CDR2 YFSETQ. Trimming removed 0 bases at V and 0 bases at J, with 11 bases between. The CDR3 extends over 16 amino acids. CDR3 amino acids: CASSLVSRISTDTQYF. CDR3 bases: TGCGCCAGCAGCTTGGTTAGCCGGATCAGCACAGATACGCAGTATTTT.

The rearrangement joins TRBV28 to TRBJ1-3; 7 positions agree with TRBD1. Germline V lookup: CDR1 MDHEN, CDR2 SYDVKM. The J segment lost 0 bases and the V segment lost 5 bases, leaving 7 bases of the junction unmatched. CDR3 size: 16 residues. CDR3 nucleotides: TGTGCCAGCAGTCTCTACAGGGGCCACTCTGGAAACACCATATATTTT. It codes for CASSLYRGHSGNTIYF.

This chain connects TRBV7-9 to TRBJ2-3; TRBD1 matches at 11 bases. CDR1 and CDR2 from the germline V gene are SEHNR and FQNEAQ (reference sequence). This CDR3 comprises 15 residues. The ends lost 4 bases at V and 6 bases at J; junction bases unmatched: 6. CDR3 loop: CASSSGTGGMDTQYF. Written as DNA, the CDR3 is TGTGCCAGCAGCTCCGGGACAGGGGGGATGGATACGCAGTATTTT.

This chain links TRBV29-1 with TRBJ2-1, with D unresolved. There are 15 residues in the CDR3. V was shortened by 0 bases and J by 6 bases, with 15 bases between the two germline ends. Germline values: CDR1 SQVTM, CDR2 ANQGSEA. CDR3 sequence reads: CSVEDPLNRLNEQFF. The DNA for the CDR3 is TGCAGCGTTGAAGATCCCCTAAACCGCCTCAATGAGCAGTTCTTC.

Turning to this clone: This CDR3 is also generated by other DNA sequences in the sample. V is TRBV7-2 and J is TRBJ2-1; D unresolved. The ends were cut back, 1 base at V and 2 bases at J, with 9 bases in the middle. Per germline, CDR1 SGHTA and CDR2 FQGNSA. The CDR3 loop spans 15 amino acids. The CDR3 is CASSLEGGAYNEQFF. The CDR3, as DNA: TGTGCCAGCAGCTTAGAGGGCGGAGCCTACAATGAGCAGTTCTTC.

The genes are TRBV19 and TRBJ2-7; possible D gene TRBD1, 5 bases. CDR3 length: 15 amino acids. The germline gives CDR1 LNHDA, CDR2 SQIVND (reference sequence). V lost 3 bases and J 6 bases, leaving 18 bases between the germline ends. The CDR3 DNA sequence: TGTGCCAGTAGTATGGGGCACAGTACCCCAGTCGAGCAGTACTTC. Translating gives CASSMGHSTPVEQYF.

The CDR3 region is CASSVGRSPYNEQFF. For the CDR3, the DNA is TGTGCCAGCAGTGTAGGGCGCTCCCCCTACAATGAGCAGTTCTTC. The J gene is TRBJ2-1, the V gene TRBV6-4, with no clear D. The CDR3 covers 15 residues. The ends were cut back, 4 bases at V and 2 bases at J, with 12 bases in the middle. Germline V gives CDR1 MRHNA, CDR2 SNTAGT.

The rearrangement uses TRBV7-9 and TRBJ2-1, with a weak D call TRBD2 (6 bases). The germline V gene has CDR1 SEHNR and CDR2 FQNEAQ (reference sequence). V lost 3 bases and J 0 bases, leaving 12 bases between the germline ends. The CDR3 contains 16 residues. The CDR3 DNA is TGTGCCAGCAGCTTCTACTCCGGGGGCTCCTACAATGAGCAGTTCTTC. As protein: CASSFYSGGSYNEQFF. The variable domain in full, completed from reference TRBV7-9 and TRBJ2-1, reads DTGVSQNPRHKITKRGQNVTFRCDPISEHNRLYWYRQTLGQGPEFLTYFQNEAQLEKSRLLSDRFSAERPKGSFSTLEIQRTEQGDSAMYLCASSFYSGGSYNEQFFGPGTRLTVL.

V and J are TRBV5-1 and TRBJ1-1; D is unclear. V dropped 5 bases and J dropped 0 bases, with 14 bases sitting between them. Germline values: CDR1 SGHRS, CDR2 YFSETQ. The CDR3 spans 15 residues. The CDR3 nucleotides are TGCGCCAGCAGGCCATCTGGAGTAATGAACACTGAAGCTTTCTTT. Translating it yields CASRPSGVMNTEAFF. The variable domain in full, completed from reference TRBV5-1 and TRBJ1-1, reads KAGVTQTPRYLIKTRGQQVTLSCSPISGHRSVSWYQQTPGQGLQFLFEYFSETQRNKGNFPGRFSGRQFSNSRSEMNVSTLELGDSALYLCASRPSGVMNTEAFFGQGTRLTVV.

This sequence joins TRBV29-1 and TRBJ2-3; 9 bases are a match to TRBD2. Germline values: CDR1 SQVTM, CDR2 ANQGSEA. The CDR3 has 15 amino acids. Losses at the gene ends were 4 bases for V and 6 bases for J; bases not matched to a gene: 11. CDR3 coding DNA: TGCAGCGTTGCCCCGGGACTAGCCGTTTCGGATACGCAGTATTTT. It codes for CSVAPGLAVSDTQYF.

The chain employs TRBV7-9 and TRBJ2-3; 8 bases match TRBD2. The junction had 7 bases not matched to a gene; V was cut back by 4 bases and J by 1 base. Germline CDR1 reads SEHNR; CDR2 reads FQNEAQ (reference sequence). The CDR3 totals 16 residues. The chain's CDR3 is CASSSREGLGTDTQYF. The CDR3 DNA sequence: TGTGCCAGCAGCTCTCGGGAGGGGCTGGGCACAGATACGCAGTATTTT.

This chain uses TRBV29-1 with TRBJ2-1; 7 positions match TRBD2. The germline gives CDR1 SQVTM, CDR2 ANQGSEA. The CDR3 sequence is 14 residues long. V shed 7 bases, J shed 7 bases, and the junction held 13 bases outside the gene matches. The CDR3: CSAHGGGSGNEQFF. CDR3 bases: TGCAGCGCACACGGGGGAGGGTCAGGGAATGAGCAGTTCTTC.

The V gene is TRBV28, the J gene TRBJ1-5, with a tentative D call TRBD1 (6 bases). This CDR3 has 21 residues. V dropped 5 bases and J dropped 0 bases, with 29 bases sitting between them. Germline CDR1 MDHEN, CDR2 SYDVKM. CDR3 in amino acids: CASSTTHARQEEVYSNQPQHF. CDR3 DNA sequence: TGTGCCAGCAGTACTACACACGCTCGACAGGAGGAGGTTTATAGCAATCAGCCCCAGCATTTT. Full variable domain (remainder filled in from reference TRBV28 and TRBJ1-5): DVKVTQSSRYLVKRTGEKVFLECVQDMDHENMFWYRQDPGLGLRLIYFSYDVKMKEKGDIPEGYSVSREKKERFSLILESASTNQTSMYLCASSTTHARQEEVYSNQPQHFGDGTRLSIL.

J is TRBJ1-1 and V is TRBV11-1; D unresolved. The ends were cut back, 4 bases at V and 2 bases at J, with 11 bases in the middle. This CDR3 has 14 amino acids. Germline CDR1 and CDR2: SGHAT and FQDESV (reference sequence). The DNA for the CDR3 is TGTGCCAGCAGCTCCCCTTGGCCCAACACTGAAGCTTTCTTT. Translated: CASSSPWPNTEAFF.

The genes are TRBV15 and TRBJ2-1; the match to TRBD2 covers 9 bases. V was pared by 9 bases and J by 2 bases, with 11 bases of the junction left unmatched. The CDR3 spans 16 residues. The V gene's germline CDR1 is LNHNV and CDR2 YYDKDF (reference sequence). CDR3 sequence: CATARLREGPYNEQFF. The CDR3 region has the DNA TGTGCCACGGCCAGATTGCGGGAGGGCCCCTACAATGAGCAGTTCTTC.

J is TRBJ2-7 and V is TRBV7-9; 7 bases fit TRBD1. Germline V gene data show CDR1 as SEHNR and CDR2 as FQNEAQ (reference sequence). V shed 2 bases and J 2 bases; nucleotides not matched to a gene: 6. The CDR3 loop spans 15 amino acids. Written as DNA, the CDR3 is TGTGCCAGCAGCTTACTGACAGGGTTGACCTACGAGCAGTACTTC. Translating gives CASSLLTGLTYEQYF.

The V and J genes are TRBV6-1 and TRBJ2-1; 8 nucleotides line up with TRBD2. Germline-derived CDR1 and CDR2 are MNHNS and SASEGT. The CDR3 consists of 12 residues. Unmatched junction bases numbered 4, after V lost 6 bases and J lost 9 bases. Written as DNA, the CDR3 is TGTGCCAGCAGCCAAGGGACTAGTGAGCAGTTCTTC. Translated, it gives CASSQGTSEQFF.

The CDR3 spells CASSLGTGGFVQPQHF. CDR3 nucleotide sequence: TGTGCCAGCAGCCTCGGGACAGGGGGCTTTGTGCAGCCCCAGCATTTT. V and J are TRBV28 and TRBJ1-5; the match to TRBD1 covers 12 bases. The germline gives CDR1 MDHEN, CDR2 SYDVKM. The CDR3 runs 16 residues. V gave up 6 bases and J gave up 7 bases; unmatched junction bases: 10. Filled out from reference TRBV28 and TRBJ1-5, the complete variable domain reads DVKVTQSSRYLVKRTGEKVFLECVQDMDHENMFWYRQDPGLGLRLIYFSYDVKMKEKGDIPEGYSVSREKKERFSLILESASTNQTSMYLCASSLGTGGFVQPQHFGDGTRLSIL.

V gene TRBV5-5 combines with J gene TRBJ2-2; tentatively, D is TRBD1 (5 bases). Germline V CDR1 and CDR2: SGHKS, YYEKEE (reference sequence). This CDR3 has 15 amino acids. Trimming pared 0 bases from V and 1 base from J, leaving 7 bases between. CDR3 sequence: CASSLVQGNTGELFF. CDR3 nucleotides: TGTGCCAGCAGCTTGGTTCAGGGGAACACCGGGGAGCTGTTTTTT.

V gene TRBV11-1 combines with J gene TRBJ2-3; 10 nucleotides line up with TRBD2. Losses at the gene ends were 5 bases for V and 7 bases for J; bases not matched to a gene: 9. The germline V gene has CDR1 SGHAT and CDR2 FQDESV (reference sequence). CDR3 length: 15 amino acids. The CDR3, as DNA: TGTGCCAGCAGCGGAAGCGGGAGGGCCCGGTATACGCAGTATTTT. Residues: CASSGSGRARYTQYF.

The chain combines TRBV27 with TRBJ1-1; D is possibly TRBD1 (5 bases). Germline values: CDR1 MNHEY, CDR2 SMNVEV (reference sequence). The germline V and J ends were trimmed by 5 bases and 0 bases, with 16 bases remaining between them. The CDR3 is 16 residues long. CDR3 DNA: TGTGCCAGCAGTGCCTCCCGGGGGGAGGTGAACACTGAAGCTTTCTTT. Protein sequence: CASSASRGEVNTEAFF.

This clone was seen just once. The V and J genes are TRBV27 and TRBJ2-7; 7 bases match TRBD2. The CDR3 loop spans 15 amino acids. Trimming removed 6 bases from V and 3 bases from J; junction bases left unmatched: 11. In germline, CDR1 is MNHEY, CDR2 SMNVEV (reference sequence). The CDR3 coding sequence is TGTGCCAGCAGAACTCGGCAGGGAGGGGTCTACGAGCAGTACTTC. Translated: CASRTRQGGVYEQYF.

The rearrangement links TRBV27 to TRBJ1-2; D gene unclear. This CDR3 is 13 amino acids long. Germline lookup yields CDR1 MNHEY and CDR2 SMNVEV (reference sequence). V shed 6 bases and J shed 4 bases, with 12 bases lying between them. The CDR3 is CASSYSQTYGYTF. Written as DNA, the CDR3 is TGTGCCAGCAGCTATAGCCAGACCTATGGCTACACCTTC.

As to this clone: The same CDR3 can be traced to other DNA sequences in this sample. The chain couples TRBV10-3 to TRBJ2-7, with D tentatively TRBD2 (6 bases). V lost 5 bases and J lost 0, with 14 bases in between. Germline-derived CDR1 and CDR2 are ENHRY and SYGVKD. The CDR3 is 15 residues long. CDR3 sequence: CAISSGLPSSYEQYF. The DNA of the CDR3 is TGTGCCATCAGTTCGGGACTTCCAAGCTCCTACGAGCAGTACTTC.

The chain joins TRBV5-8 to TRBJ1-2; D not certain. V gave up 1 base and J gave up 4 bases, with 11 bases separating them. CDR3 length: 14 amino acids. Germline CDR1 and CDR2: SGHTS and YDEGEE. DNA of the CDR3: TGTGCCAGCAGCTTGAATTCGATATTCTATGGCTACACCTTC. Translation: CASSLNSIFYGYTF.